This TCR beta chain was observed in a study of blood T cell repertoires in COVID-19. There are 15 residues in the CDR3. V shed 5 bases, J shed 3 bases, and the junction held 5 bases outside the gene matches. Per germline, CDR1 MDHEN and CDR2 SYDVKM. As originally analysed: Reference gene primer amplification gave nucleated cell count estimates. TCRdb's copy holds only in-frame clones and misses some; the assay was immunoSEQ multiplex PCR. From that table come the V and J calls and clone size; the DNA was used to work out D and trimming. The sample comprises tens of thousands of clones, about four fifths of which are singletons, and around 10% rests with the top ten.

What was sequenced was peripheral blood. The clonotype comes from a man aged 45-60 years with acute or convalescent COVID-19. The chain couples TRBV28 to TRBJ1-4, with 8 bases identical to TRBD1. Written as DNA, the CDR3 is TGTGCCAGCAGTCCCGGACAGGGACCTAATGAAAAACTGTTTTTT. As protein: CASSPGQGPNEKLFF.